The source of this TCR beta chain is a study of shared clonotypes between healthy human individuals. This CDR3 is 14 amino acids long. V lost 4 bases to trimming and J lost 5 bases; unmatched junction nucleotides: 6. Per the germline V gene, CDR1 is MNHEY and CDR2 is SMNVEV (reference sequence). Each subset's genomic DNA was split evenly across several immunoSEQ plates. Libraries were prepared by immunoSEQ multiplex PCR; TCRdb keeps only in-frame clonotypes and omits some of them. The sample has over a million clones; about 96% are singletons. The TCR comes from a man aged 30-40 years in good health. The sample comprised naive CD4+ T cells sorted from blood. As to subset: CD45RA+ positively selected. The chain couples TRBV27 to TRBJ2-7; 9 bases map to TRBD2. The CDR3 loop is CASSSAGLANEQYF. The CDR3 bases are TGTGCCAGCAGTTCAGCGGGACTAGCTAACGAGCAGTACTTC.